These 9 T cell receptor beta chains originate from one sample sequenced in a study of shared clonotypes between healthy human individuals. Generated by immunoSEQ multiplex PCR, the TCRdb table keeps only in-frame clones and is missing some. The table has a few million clones, 80% to 95% seen once. The source material was naive CD4+ T cells from PBMCs. Subset given: CD45RA+ positively selected. These receptors were obtained from a man in his late teens or twenties in good health. Some clones in this sample may be carry-over from other donors' samples.

The V call is TRBV28, the J call TRBJ2-7, with 10 bases identical to TRBD2. This CDR3 has 14 amino acids. The ends lost 5 bases at V and 3 bases at J; junction bases unmatched: 4. The germline V gene encodes CDR1 MDHEN and CDR2 SYDVKM. CDR3 region: CASSSGRAFYEQYF. CDR3 nucleotide sequence: TGTGCCAGCAGTAGCGGGAGGGCCTTCTACGAGCAGTACTTC.

The chain uses TRBV9 and TRBJ2-1; TRBD2 matches 8 bases. Germline V CDR1 and CDR2: SGDLS, YYNGEE. This CDR3 has 13 residues. After removal of 3 bases from V and 8 bases from J, the junction contained 4 bases not matched to a gene. The CDR3 region has the DNA TGTGCCAGCAGCGGGGGGACTAGGGATGAGCAGTTCTTC. Residues: CASSGGTRDEQFF. The variable domain in full, with the rest retrieved from reference TRBV9 and TRBJ2-1, is DSGVTQTPKHLITATGQRVTLRCSPRSGDLSVYWYQQSLDQGLQFLIQYYNGEERAKGNILERFSAQQFPDLHSELNLSSLELGDSALYFCASSGGTRDEQFFGPGTRLTVL.

This clone was observed a few times. The genes are TRBV29-1 and TRBJ1-1, with TRBD1 identical over 7 bases. Trimming took 7 bases from V and 1 from J; bases not matched to a gene: 6. The CDR3 contains 13 residues. Germline CDR1 SQVTM, CDR2 ANQGSEA. The CDR3 spells CSASTGRNTEAFF. For the CDR3, the DNA is TGCAGCGCTTCGACAGGGAGGAACACTGAAGCTTTCTTT.

V and J are TRBV29-1 and TRBJ2-7, with TRBD1 matching over 11 bases. CDR1 is SQVTM and CDR2 is ANQGSEA in the germline V gene. V shed 7 bases, J shed 6 bases, and the junction held 14 bases outside the gene matches. This CDR3 is 15 amino acids long. CDR3 region: CSASSRTGGEGEQYF. The CDR3, as DNA: TGCAGCGCTTCCTCACGGACAGGGGGCGAGGGCGAGCAGTACTTC.

The CDR3 DNA is TGCGCCAGCAGCTCTCGCTCAGCCGTCAATGAGCAGTTCTTC. Translated: CASSSRSAVNEQFF. V gene TRBV5-1 combines with J gene TRBJ2-1, with no clear D. The CDR3 is 14 residues long. Germline V gene lookup returns CDR1 SGHRS and CDR2 YFSETQ. The germline V and J ends were trimmed by 3 bases and 6 bases, with 13 bases remaining between them.

The genes are TRBV4-3 and TRBJ1-2, with 8 bases aligning to TRBD1. This CDR3 has 12 amino acids. Unmatched junction bases numbered 3, after V lost 4 bases and J lost 8 bases. Germline V gene data show CDR1 as LGHNA and CDR2 as YSLEER. CDR3 nucleotides: TGCGCCAGCAGCCTCAGGGGGCACGGCTACACCTTC. Its translation is CASSLRGHGYTF.

The V call is TRBV7-3, the J call TRBJ2-1; no firm D call. V lost 2 bases to trimming and J lost 6 bases, with 11 bases between them. There are 14 residues in the CDR3. Germline V CDR1 and CDR2: SGHTA, FQGTGA. CDR3 residues: CASSLGSSRNEQFF. The CDR3 coding sequence is TGTGCCAGCAGCTTAGGGTCAAGTCGCAATGAGCAGTTCTTC.

The J gene is TRBJ2-3, the V gene TRBV28; D gene unclear. Germline V gene sequence: CDR1 MDHEN, CDR2 SYDVKM. There are 12 residues in the CDR3. Trimming took off 4 bases at V and 7 bases at J, with 9 bases between the two ends. The chain's CDR3 is CASSSEANTQYF. As DNA, the CDR3 is TGTGCCAGCAGTTCCGAAGCTAATACGCAGTATTTT.

This chain links TRBV19 with TRBJ2-2, with D tentatively TRBD2 (6 bases). The V and J ends lost 9 bases and 6 bases respectively, with 8 bases between them. CDR1 and CDR2 from the germline V gene are LNHDA and SQIVND (reference sequence). This CDR3 contains 11 residues. Written as DNA, the CDR3 is TGTGCCAGCAGGGAGGCCGGGGAGCTGTTTTTT. This codes for CASREAGELFF.